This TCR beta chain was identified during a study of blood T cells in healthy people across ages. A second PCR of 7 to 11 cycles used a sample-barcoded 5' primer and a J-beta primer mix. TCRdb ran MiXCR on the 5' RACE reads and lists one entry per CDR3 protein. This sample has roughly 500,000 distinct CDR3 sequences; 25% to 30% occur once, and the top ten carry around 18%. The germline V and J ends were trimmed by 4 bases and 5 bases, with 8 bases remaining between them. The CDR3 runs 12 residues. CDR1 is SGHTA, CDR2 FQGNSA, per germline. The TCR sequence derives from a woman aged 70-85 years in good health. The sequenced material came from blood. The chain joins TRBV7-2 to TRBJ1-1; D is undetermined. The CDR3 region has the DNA TGTGCCAGCAGCTCTAGTTGGACTGAAGCTTTCTTT. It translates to CASSSSWTEAFF.